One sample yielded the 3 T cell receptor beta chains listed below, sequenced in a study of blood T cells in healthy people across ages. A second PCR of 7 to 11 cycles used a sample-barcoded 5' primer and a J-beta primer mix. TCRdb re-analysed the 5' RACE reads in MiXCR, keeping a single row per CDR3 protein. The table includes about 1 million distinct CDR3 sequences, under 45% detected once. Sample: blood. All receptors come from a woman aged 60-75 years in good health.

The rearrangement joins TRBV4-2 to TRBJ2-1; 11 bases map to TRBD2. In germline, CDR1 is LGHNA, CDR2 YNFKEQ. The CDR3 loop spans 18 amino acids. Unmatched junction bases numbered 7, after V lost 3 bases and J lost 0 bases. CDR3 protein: CASSHLGTSGSSYNEQFF. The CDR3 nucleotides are TGTGCCAGCAGCCACCTAGGGACTAGCGGAAGCTCCTACAATGAGCAGTTCTTC.

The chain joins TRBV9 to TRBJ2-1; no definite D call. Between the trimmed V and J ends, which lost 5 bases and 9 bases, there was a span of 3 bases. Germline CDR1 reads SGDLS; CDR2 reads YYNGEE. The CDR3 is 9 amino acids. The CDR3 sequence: CASSAEQFF. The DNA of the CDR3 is TGTGCCAGCAGTGCTGAGCAGTTCTTC. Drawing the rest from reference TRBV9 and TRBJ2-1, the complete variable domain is DSGVTQTPKHLITATGQRVTLRCSPRSGDLSVYWYQQSLDQGLQFLIQYYNGEERAKGNILERFSAQQFPDLHSELNLSSLELGDSALYFCASSAEQFFGPGTRLTVL.

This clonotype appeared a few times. In nucleotides, the CDR3 is TGTGCCAGCAGTGGGACTAGACTCTCTGGGGCCAACGTCCTGACTTTC. Its translation is CASSGTRLSGANVLTF. The rearrangement joins TRBV2 to TRBJ2-6, with 7 bases matching TRBD2. Germline V gene sequence: CDR1 SNHLY, CDR2 FYNNEI. V shed 4 bases and J 0 bases; nucleotides not matched to a gene: 3. The CDR3 loop spans 16 amino acids. Full variable domain (remainder filled in from reference TRBV2 and TRBJ2-6): EPEVTQTPSHQVTQMGQEVILRCVPISNHLYFYWYRQILGQKVEFLVSFYNNEISEKSEIFDDQFSVERPDGSNFTLKIRSTKLEDSAMYFCASSGTRLSGANVLTFGAGSRLTVL.